This TCR beta chain was captured in a study of blood T cells in healthy people across ages. Findings of the study overall: Possibly confounding the expanded clonotype changes was the fact that donor CMV status was unknown. PBMCs went unsorted, and a conclusive naive versus antigen-experienced comparison was therefore prevented.

V lost 5 bases and J lost 5, with 9 bases in between. Germline V gives CDR1 KGHDR, CDR2 SFDVKD. The CDR3 is made up of 13 amino acids. With regard to this clonotype: Its antigen is not identified.

It was with a sample-barcoded 5' primer and a J-beta primer mix that a second PCR of roughly 6 to 11 cycles was run. TCRdb re-derived calls from the 5' RACE reads in MiXCR, one entry per CDR3 protein. The table shows approximately 800,000 distinct CDR3 sequences, with under 30% occurring only once. These data are also associated with another study on T cells of mothers and their children. That paper notes: Addition of sample barcodes and 2-4 random nucleotides occurred through the M1S primer of the second PCR. Related mother-child pairs shared marginally more repertoire than unrelated pairs, though not significantly.

The sample comprised blood. This TCR was recovered from a boy younger than 18 in good health. V usage is TRBV24-1 and J usage is TRBJ1-5; D perhaps matches TRBD1 (6 bases). This CDR3 is CATSGTVDQPQHF. The CDR3 DNA is TGTGCCACCAGTGGGACAGTGGATCAGCCCCAGCATTTT.